The following is a T cell receptor beta chain sequence with its context. This clonotype has just a few counts. Its cognate antigen has yet to be identified. No clone much larger than this one lies a single base away; base qualities are absent. This record belongs to a study of early T cells in non-severe SARS-CoV-2 infection (dated by TCRdb to about 2021). Background on the whole study: Because TCR sequencing relied on bulk RNA taken from unsorted whole blood, pairing of alpha and beta chains was not possible.

A case-control design nested within a healthcare worker cohort in London, UK, was used, with weekly nasopharyngeal swab PCR tests and blood sampling performed. Healthcare workers were enrolled in the week of the UK lockdown, from 23 to 31 March 2020, and were followed every week for up to 16 weeks. Library generation was performed with 5' RACE. This sample was sequenced with a NextSeq 500. In the TCR library protocol, unique molecular identifiers were attached to individual cDNA molecules to correct for PCR bias and sequencing error. Sequencing covered both TCR alpha and beta chains, and within each sample the abundances of alpha and beta sequences were tightly co-correlated. Per the source publication's procedure: Decombinator V4 was used to perform V gene, J gene and CDR3 annotation of TCR sequences. Expanded TCRs were defined as changing significantly between any two time points under a Poisson model with p below 0.0001. TCR abundances were normalised to the total number of TCRs sequenced in each sample and reported as counts per million. VDJdb, accessed 1 November 2021, was searched for CMV, EBV and SARS-CoV-2 annotated TCRs, excluding TCRs annotated for multiple antigens. TCRdb reworked the public reads: Q25 trimming with fastp, MiXCR clone assembly, productive beta chains retained. Under each unique CDR3 protein, matching rows form one entry showing the most common genes and DNA. The V and J calls, along with clone size, are taken from TCRdb and not from the paper's own processing. Present in this sample are fewer than 55,000 distinct CDR3 sequences, about 9.1% of which were seen just once. Jointly, the top ten make up 4.2% of the sample.

Results and caveats for the whole study, not just this receptor: Matching against VDJdb was skewed toward anti-spike CD8 responses, likely underestimated virus-specific expansions, and missed private and CD4 specificities.

This TCR was recovered from an adult who was a healthcare worker with PCR-confirmed SARS-CoV-2 infection or an uninfected control (not recorded which). Sequences were obtained from whole blood.

The CDR3 protein is CASSQVAGKSAETQYF. In nucleotides, the sequence is TGCGCCAGCAGCCAAGTAGCGGGAAAATCCGCAGAGACCCAGTACTTC. Here the chain combines TRBV4-1 and TRBJ2-5; TRBD2 matches 8 bases in the middle. The CDR3 sequence holds 16 residues, the cysteine and phenylalanine included. This entry keeps only the CDR3 DNA: 48 bases, framed from base 1. The germline V gene specifies MGHRA as CDR1 and YSYEKL as CDR2. Trimming takes 1 base off V and 4 bases off J; junction bases not matched to a gene: 8.